Listed below are T cell receptor beta chains from one sample, sequenced in a study of blood T cell repertoires in COVID-19. The table came from immunoSEQ multiplex PCR; TCRdb's copy has only in-frame clones and leaves some out. The data show around 57,000 clones, about 80% seen once. The specimen was peripheral blood. These receptors originate from a woman between 55 and 75 years old with acute or convalescent COVID-19. CDR3s include the opening cysteine and the closing phenylalanine or tryptophan. The D gene is left open where the match is weak. A clone size is listed for some rows: how often the clone was seen (once, few, many), or a class if it is expanded.

D gene,J gene,clone size,V gene,CDR3 protein,CDR3 DNA
-,TRBJ2-1,-,TRBV4-1,CASSQQRLVNYNEQFF,TGCGCCAGCAGCCAACAGCGTCTTGTGAACTACAATGAGCAGTTCTTC
-,TRBJ1-6,medium-sized,TRBV27,CASSSLGGGNNSPLHF,TGTGCCAGCAGTTCCCTTGGGGGGGGTAATAATTCACCCCTCCACTTT
TRBD1,TRBJ1-5,-,TRBV19,CASSLGQGSYFSNQPQHF,TGTGCCAGTAGTTTGGGACAGGGCTCCTACTTTAGCAATCAGCCCCAGCATTTT
TRBD2,TRBJ2-3,-,TRBV11-2,CASSLVGRGAFTDTQYF,TGTGCCAGCAGCTTAGTAGGGCGGGGGGCCTTCACAGATACGCAGTATTTT
-,TRBJ1-1,-,TRBV7-5,CVRSSIQARAEAFF,TGTGTCAGAAGCTCGATACAGGCCCGAGCTGAAGCTTTCTTT
-,TRBJ1-1,-,TRBV13,CASSSDTEAFF,TGTGCCAGCAGCTCTGACACTGAAGCTTTCTTT
-,TRBJ1-5,-,TRBV12-5,CASGLWTESQPQHF,TGTGCTAGTGGTCTTTGGACAGAAAGTCAGCCCCAGCATTTT
TRBD1,TRBJ1-1,-,TRBV25-1,CASTHTQGEAFF,TGTGCCAGCACACACACACAGGGGGAAGCTTTCTTT
TRBD1,TRBJ2-7,many,TRBV5-1,CASTLAAGGDEQYF,TGCGCCAGCACCTTGGCGGCAGGGGGCGACGAGCAGTACTTC
TRBD1,TRBJ1-5,-,TRBV7-2,CASSLTGGLSNQPQHF,TGTGCCAGCAGCTTGACAGGGGGCCTTAGCAATCAGCCCCAGCATTTT
-,TRBJ2-1,-,TRBV7-2,CASSLSKGGEQFF,TGTGCCAGCAGCTTAAGCAAGGGGGGGGAGCAGTTCTTC
TRBD2,TRBJ2-1,-,TRBV18,CASSPPPQGLWSSYNEQFF,TGTGCCAGCTCACCACCTCCCCAGGGACTATGGAGCTCCTACAATGAGCAGTTCTTC
TRBD1,TRBJ1-2,-,TRBV29-1,CSVERPGGGGYTF,TGCAGCGTTGAACGACCAGGGGGCGGTGGCTACACCTTC
-,TRBJ1-4,-,TRBV5-1,CASSLGRDIHEKLFF,TGCGCCAGCAGCTTGGGCCGGGACATACATGAAAAACTGTTTTTT
TRBD1,TRBJ2-7,once,TRBV19,CASSPGQGVAQYF,TGTGCCAGTAGCCCGGGACAGGGCGTCGCGCAGTACTTC
-,TRBJ2-1,-,TRBV15,CATSREENSAYNEQFF,TGTGCCACCAGCAGAGAGGAGAATAGCGCATACAATGAGCAGTTCTTC
-,TRBJ2-2,-,TRBV10-3,CAISVRNTGELFF,TGTGCCATCAGTGTCAGGAACACCGGGGAGCTGTTTTTT
-,TRBJ2-5,-,TRBV2,CASSPVGGGQETQYF,TGTGCCAGCAGTCCCGTAGGGGGTGGCCAAGAGACCCAGTACTTC
TRBD1,TRBJ1-2,-,TRBV29-1,CSVDDRDDYGYTF,TGCAGCGTTGATGACAGGGACGACTATGGCTACACCTTC
-,TRBJ1-5,-,TRBV3-1/TRBV3-2,CASSQEAGNQPQHF,TGTGCCAGCAGCCAAGAAGCAGGGAATCAGCCCCAGCATTTT
-,TRBJ1-2,once,TRBV7-8,CASSQTPSGNYGYTF,TGTGCCAGCAGCCAGACCCCCAGCGGCAACTATGGCTACACCTTC
-,TRBJ2-1,-,TRBV7-6,CASSLADIPNEQFF,TGTGCCAGCAGCTTAGCGGACATCCCCAACGAGCAGTTCTTC
-,TRBJ2-1,-,TRBV7-6,CASSGRASDFYNEQFF,TGTGCCAGCAGCGGCCGAGCGAGCGATTTCTACAATGAGCAGTTCTTC
-,TRBJ2-5,-,TRBV6-2/TRBV6-3,CASSFITGQETQYF,TGTGCCAGCAGTTTTATCACCGGCCAAGAGACCCAGTACTTC
TRBD1,TRBJ1-6,-,TRBV5-6,CASSVQGVGNSPLHF,TGTGCCAGCAGCGTACAGGGGGTCGGTAATTCACCCCTCCACTTT
TRBD1,TRBJ1-1,few,TRBV29-1,CSVFGTANTEAFF,TGCAGCGTGTTTGGGACAGCGAACACTGAAGCTTTCTTT
-,TRBJ2-1,-,TRBV11-2,CASSFEASSYNEQFF,TGTGCCAGCAGCTTCGAGGCTAGCTCCTACAATGAGCAGTTCTTC
-,TRBJ1-4,-,TRBV6-1,CASSDSPTYEKLFF,TGTGCCAGCAGTGATTCCCCGACTTATGAAAAACTGTTTTTT
-,TRBJ2-1,-,TRBV14,CASSKIRGLSYNEQFF,TGTGCCAGCAGCAAAATCAGGGGCCTCTCCTACAATGAGCAGTTCTTC
-,TRBJ1-2,-,TRBV6-6,CASRVDSSYGYTF,TGTGCCAGCAGAGTTGACAGCAGCTATGGCTACACCTTC
TRBD2,TRBJ2-1,-,TRBV13,CASSLGLLAGGMRYNEQFF,TGTGCCAGCAGCTTAGGCCTCCTAGCGGGGGGGATGCGGTACAATGAGCAGTTCTTC
-,TRBJ1-1,-,TRBV27,CASRRIQPNTEAFF,TGTGCCAGCAGAAGAATACAGCCAAACACTGAAGCTTTCTTT
-,TRBJ2-1,-,TRBV9,CASSVAGISNEQFF,TGTGCCAGCAGCGTAGCCGGGATAAGCAATGAGCAGTTCTTC
-,TRBJ2-1,-,TRBV6-4,CASSDGEYNEQFF,TGTGCCAGCAGTGATGGGGAGTACAATGAGCAGTTCTTC
-,TRBJ1-6,-,TRBV2,CASAGGEGDTLHF,TGTGCCAGCGCTGGAGGGGAGGGGGACACCCTCCACTTT
TRBD1,TRBJ2-2,-,TRBV5-1,CASSWTGGISNTGELFF,TGCGCCAGCAGCTGGACAGGGGGGATATCGAACACCGGGGAGCTGTTTTTT
-,TRBJ2-7,many,TRBV4-1,CASRPELTATLHEQYF,TGCGCCAGCAGGCCCGAATTGACAGCGACACTCCACGAGCAGTACTTC
-,TRBJ2-2,-,TRBV18,CASSPRETGELFF,TGTGCCAGCTCACCGAGGGAAACCGGGGAGCTGTTTTTT
-,TRBJ2-2,-,TRBV11-2,CASSLSPTGTGELFF,TGTGCCAGCAGCTTGTCTCCGACGGGCACCGGGGAGCTGTTTTTT
-,TRBJ1-1,-,TRBV5-1,CASSLVGGNTEAFF,TGCGCCAGCAGCTTGGTCGGGGGTAACACTGAAGCTTTCTTT
TRBD2,TRBJ2-1,-,TRBV9,CASSIGEGDEQFF,TGTGCCAGCAGCATTGGGGAGGGAGATGAGCAGTTCTTC
TRBD2,TRBJ2-2,-,TRBV12-3/TRBV12-4,CASRPGLAGELFF,TGTGCCAGCAGGCCGGGACTAGCTGGGGAGCTGTTTTTT
TRBD2,TRBJ2-7,-,TRBV5-1,CASSLAGTSTYEQYF,TGCGCCAGCAGCTTGGCCGGGACTAGTACCTACGAGCAGTACTTC
TRBD1,TRBJ2-1,-,TRBV10-3,CAIRGGTGPQSSYNEQFF,TGTGCCATCAGAGGAGGGACAGGCCCTCAGAGCTCCTACAATGAGCAGTTCTTC
TRBD1,TRBJ2-7,-,TRBV29-1,CSVTPGQGGEQYF,TGCAGCGTCACTCCGGGACAGGGCGGCGAGCAGTACTTC
-,TRBJ2-2,-,TRBV5-5,CASSPAAANTGELFF,TGTGCCAGCAGCCCCGCGGCTGCGAACACCGGGGAGCTGTTTTTT
-,TRBJ1-2,-,TRBV7-6,CASSLQGTYGYTF,TGTGCCAGCAGCTTGCAGGGCACCTATGGCTACACCTTC
-,TRBJ1-1,-,TRBV7-2,CASSARRAEAFF,TGTGCCAGCAGCGCAAGGAGGGCTGAAGCTTTCTTT
TRBD1,TRBJ2-1,-,TRBV29-1,CSVGTGLVNEQFF,TGCAGCGTTGGGACAGGGTTGGTCAATGAGCAGTTCTTC